This entry describes one T cell receptor beta chain. Germline V gives CDR1 SGHRS, CDR2 YFSETQ. V lost 0 bases, J lost 6 bases, and 9 bases lay in between. The CDR3 is 13 amino acids. These data are taken from a study of cytomegalovirus exposure and HLA in healthy donors. The primer mix had 60 Vbeta and 13 Jbeta primers. Profiling relied on immunoSEQ multiplex PCR, and the TCRdb table lists in-frame clones only, not all of them. The sample records about 160,000 clones, 70% to 80% being singletons. The sequenced sample consisted of PBMCs. The clonotype was recovered from a man aged 35-49 years in good health and CMV-seropositive. The genes are TRBV5-1 and TRBJ1-2; possibly TRBD1 for D (6 bases). CDR3 sequence (DNA): TGCGCCAGCAGCTTGGACAGGGACAATGGCTACACCTTC. Its protein is CASSLDRDNGYTF.